This T cell receptor (beta chain) was retrieved from a study of neoadjuvant anti-PD-1 for oral cavity cancer. For the study at large: Patients mostly received three to four biweekly nivolumab doses at 3 mg/kg before surgery.

Study outcomes and limitations: TCR analyses covered only three patients per response group.

This clone was detected only once. No antigen is known for it. The CDR3 has 15 residues. The trim removed 8 bases at V and 2 bases at J, leaving 8 bases unmatched. Using immunoSEQ multiplex PCR, the repertoire was profiled, and TCRdb retains in-frame clones only, with some absent. Of tens of thousands of clones listed, roughly 29% are singletons. Stated time point: after neoadjuvant nivolumab, at surgical resection. The receptor comes from a person between 35 and 79 years old with oral cavity squamous cell carcinoma. The input for sequencing was tumor tissue, taken after nivolumab (anti-PD-1) treatment. This chain links TRBV23-1 with TRBJ2-7; 11 positions match TRBD1. TRBV23-1 is an open reading frame, and its role is uncertain. The CDR3 loop reads CASDIGQGATYEQYF. CDR3 DNA sequence: TGCGCCAGCGACATCGGACAGGGGGCAACCTACGAGCAGTACTTC.